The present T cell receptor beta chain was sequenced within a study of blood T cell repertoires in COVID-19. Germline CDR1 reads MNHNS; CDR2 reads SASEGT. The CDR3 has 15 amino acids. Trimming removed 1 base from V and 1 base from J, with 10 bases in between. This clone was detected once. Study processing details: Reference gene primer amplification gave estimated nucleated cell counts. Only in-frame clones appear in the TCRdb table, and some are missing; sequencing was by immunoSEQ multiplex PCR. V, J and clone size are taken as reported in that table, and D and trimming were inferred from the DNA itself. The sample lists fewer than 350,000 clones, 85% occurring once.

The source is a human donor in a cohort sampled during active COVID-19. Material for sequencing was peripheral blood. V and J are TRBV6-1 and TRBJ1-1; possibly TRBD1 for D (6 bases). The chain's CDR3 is CASSEGVRGNTEAFF. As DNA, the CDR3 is TGTGCCAGCAGTGAAGGGGTCAGGGGGAACACTGAAGCTTTCTTT.